This TCR beta chain comes out of a study of blood T cell repertoires in COVID-19. Turning to the study itself: T cells, B-cell-depleted T cells, or PBMCs provided the cDNA or gDNA that served as material.

Original data processing: Nucleated cell counts were estimated from reference gene primer amplification. Clones were read by immunoSEQ multiplex PCR, and TCRdb kept only the in-frame ones, dropping some. Clone size and V and J calls were adopted from that table, with D and trimming inferred from the DNA. The table has 200,000 to 250,000 clones, 75% to 90% seen once; the top ten hold approximately 5%. Material: peripheral blood. This TCR was sampled from a human donor in a cohort sampled during active COVID-19.

CDR3 residues: CATSRDWGVQETQYF. The CDR3 region has the DNA TGTGCCACCAGCAGAGATTGGGGGGTCCAAGAGACCCAGTACTTC. The chain joins TRBV15 to TRBJ2-5, with D possibly being TRBD2 (6 bases). Trimming removed 0 bases at V and 1 base at J, with 9 bases between. In germline, CDR1 is LNHNV, CDR2 YYDKDF (reference sequence). The CDR3 has 15 amino acids.